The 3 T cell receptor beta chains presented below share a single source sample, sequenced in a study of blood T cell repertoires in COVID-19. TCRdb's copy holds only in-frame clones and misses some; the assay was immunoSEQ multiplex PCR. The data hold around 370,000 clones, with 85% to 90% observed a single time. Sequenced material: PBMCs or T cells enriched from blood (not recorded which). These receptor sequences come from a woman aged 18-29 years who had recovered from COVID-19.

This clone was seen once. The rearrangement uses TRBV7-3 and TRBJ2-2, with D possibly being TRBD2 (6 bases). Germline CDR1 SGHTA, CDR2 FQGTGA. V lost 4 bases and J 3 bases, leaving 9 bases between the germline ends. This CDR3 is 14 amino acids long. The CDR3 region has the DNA TGTGCCAGCAGCTCGGGACTCCACACCGGGGAGCTGTTTTTT. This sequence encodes CASSSGLHTGELFF.

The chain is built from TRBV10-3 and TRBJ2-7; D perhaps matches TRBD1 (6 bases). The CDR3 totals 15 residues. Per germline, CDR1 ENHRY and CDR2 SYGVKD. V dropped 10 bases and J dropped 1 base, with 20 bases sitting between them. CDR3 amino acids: CATESNTGTSYEQYF. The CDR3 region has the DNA TGTGCCACCGAATCCAATACCGGGACATCCTACGAGCAGTACTTC.

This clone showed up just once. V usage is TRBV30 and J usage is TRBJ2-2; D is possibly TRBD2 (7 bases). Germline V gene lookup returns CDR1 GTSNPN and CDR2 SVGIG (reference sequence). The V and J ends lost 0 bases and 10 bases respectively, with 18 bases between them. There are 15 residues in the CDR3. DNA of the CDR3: TGTGCCTGGAGTGTTCCGGGGGGCGAGAAGGAGGAGCTGTTTTTT. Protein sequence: CAWSVPGGEKEELFF.